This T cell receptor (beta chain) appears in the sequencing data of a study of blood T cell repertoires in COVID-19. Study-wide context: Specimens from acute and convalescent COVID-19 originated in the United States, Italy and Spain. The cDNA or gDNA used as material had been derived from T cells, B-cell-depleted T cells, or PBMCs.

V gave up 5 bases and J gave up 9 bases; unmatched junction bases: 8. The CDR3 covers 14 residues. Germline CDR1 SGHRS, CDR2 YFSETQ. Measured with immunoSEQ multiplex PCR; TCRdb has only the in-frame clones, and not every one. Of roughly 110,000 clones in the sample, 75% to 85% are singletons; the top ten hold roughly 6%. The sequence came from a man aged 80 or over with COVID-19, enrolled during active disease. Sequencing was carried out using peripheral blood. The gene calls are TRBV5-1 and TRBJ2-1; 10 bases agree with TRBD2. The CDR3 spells CASRWGTSASEQFF. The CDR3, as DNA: TGCGCCAGCAGATGGGGGACTAGCGCGTCTGAGCAGTTCTTC.